Shown below are 22 T cell receptor beta chains from a single sample sequenced in a study of blood T cell repertoires in COVID-19. Some clones are missing from TCRdb's copy, which holds only in-frame ones; the method was immunoSEQ multiplex PCR. This table holds roughly 100,000 clones, approximately 70% found once. What was sequenced was peripheral blood. The receptor set was obtained from a man aged 80 or over with acute or convalescent COVID-19.

The chain links TRBV5-1 to TRBJ2-2; D unclear. The CDR3 length is 14 residues. Germline-derived CDR1 and CDR2 are SGHRS and YFSETQ. Trimming removed 0 bases at V and 4 bases at J, with 7 bases between. CDR3 amino acids: CASSLALRTGELFF. The CDR3 DNA reads as TGCGCCAGCAGCTTGGCCCTGCGCACCGGGGAGCTGTTTTTT.

V usage is TRBV29-1 and J usage is TRBJ2-3; 7 positions match TRBD1. This CDR3 is built from 10 residues. Unmatched junction bases numbered 0, after V lost 7 bases and J lost 5 bases. From germline, CDR1 is SQVTM and CDR2 ANQGSEA. DNA of the CDR3: TGCAGCGCAGGGGGAGATACGCAGTATTTT. Protein product: CSAGGDTQYF.

This clone was seen many times. The gene calls are TRBV19 and TRBJ1-5; perhaps TRBD1 as D (5 bases). CDR1 and CDR2 (germline): LNHDA, SQIVND (reference sequence). The CDR3 is 14 amino acids. Trimming removed 5 bases at V and 2 bases at J, with 10 bases between. The CDR3 region is CASSPLGRNQPQHF. The CDR3, as DNA: TGTGCCAGTAGTCCTTTGGGGCGCAATCAGCCCCAGCATTTT.

V usage is TRBV9 and J usage is TRBJ2-5, with TRBD2 identical over 14 bases. V gave up 4 bases and J gave up 4 bases; unmatched junction bases: 6. Germline V gives CDR1 SGDLS, CDR2 YYNGEE. This CDR3 has 16 residues. The CDR3 region has the DNA TGTGCCAGCAGCAAGGGACTAGCGGGAGATGGAGAGACCCAGTACTTC. It codes for CASSKGLAGDGETQYF.

The J gene is TRBJ2-2, the V gene TRBV5-1; 8 bases line up with TRBD1. The CDR3 runs 14 residues. Germline-derived CDR1 and CDR2 are SGHRS and YFSETQ. The V and J ends lost 6 bases and 4 bases, in that order; junction bases with no gene match: 5. DNA for the CDR3: TGCGCCAGCAACCTGGACAGGGTCACCGGGGAGCTGTTTTTT. Protein sequence: CASNLDRVTGELFF.

The chain joins TRBV9 to TRBJ2-1; TRBD2 matches 13 bases. The CDR3 has 19 residues. V gave up 5 bases and J gave up 0 bases; unmatched junction bases: 11. Germline CDR1 is SGDLS and CDR2 is YYNGEE. The CDR3 DNA is TGTGCCAGCAGTCTTGAGGGACTAGCGGGATTAAGCTCCTACAATGAGCAGTTCTTC. This translates into CASSLEGLAGLSSYNEQFF.

V is TRBV7-8 and J is TRBJ1-5, with D unresolved. Deletions cut 5 bases from V and 0 bases from J, with 11 bases between. CDR1 and CDR2 (germline): SGHVS, FQNEAQ. This CDR3 region has 15 residues. The CDR3 sequence is CASSMGDYSNQPQHF. CDR3 sequence (DNA): TGTGCCAGCAGCATGGGAGACTATAGCAATCAGCCCCAGCATTTT. The entire variable domain, with the rest obtained from reference TRBV7-8 and TRBJ1-5, is as follows: GAGVSQSPRYKVAKRGQDVALRCDPISGHVSLFWYQQALGQGPEFLTYFQNEAQLDKSGLPSDRFFAERPEGSVSTLKIQRTQQEDSAVYLCASSMGDYSNQPQHFGDGTRLSIL.

DNA of the CDR3: TGTGCCAGCAGTGCTGCGGGAGGGTTCTATGGCTACACCTTC. As protein: CASSAAGGFYGYTF. J is TRBJ1-2 and V is TRBV28; D not certain. CDR1 is MDHEN, CDR2 SYDVKM, per germline. The V end was cut by 5 bases, the J end by 4 bases, with 14 bases between. CDR3 length: 14 residues.

The chain couples TRBV18 to TRBJ2-5, with TRBD2 as a possible D gene (6 bases). Germline V gene sequence: CDR1 KGHSH, CDR2 LQKENI. The germline V and J ends were trimmed by 1 base and 4 bases, with 13 bases remaining between them. The length of the CDR3 is 15 residues. In DNA, the CDR3 is TGTGCCAGCTCACCACAGGAGGGCAGGGCAGAGACCCAGTACTTC. The encoded protein is CASSPQEGRAETQYF.

Only a few counts were recorded for this clone. This chain links TRBV29-1 with TRBJ1-5; D is uncertain. The germline gives CDR1 SQVTM, CDR2 ANQGSEA. Trimming pared 7 bases from V and 11 bases from J, leaving 18 bases between. This CDR3 has 12 amino acids. Here the CDR3 reads CSARYSSGAQHF. The CDR3 DNA reads TGCAGCGCCCGATACTCCTCCGGTGCCCAGCATTTT.

This clone was counted only a few times. The CDR3 DNA reads TGTGCCAGCAGCTTAGGGACTGTTATCTCTGGAAACACCATATATTTT. Translation gives CASSLGTVISGNTIYF. This rearrangement joins TRBV7-2 to TRBJ1-3, with no clear D. V gave up 1 base and J gave up 0 bases, with 10 bases separating them. The CDR3 is made up of 16 amino acids. Per germline, CDR1 SGHTA and CDR2 FQGNSA.

This clone was seen a few times. This chain uses TRBV19 with TRBJ1-5; 7 nucleotides agree with TRBD1. V gave up 3 bases and J gave up 0 bases; unmatched junction bases: 5. CDR1 and CDR2 from the germline V gene are LNHDA and SQIVND (reference sequence). The length of the CDR3 is 16 residues. The CDR3, as DNA: TGTGCCAGTAGTATTCGGGACAGTTATAGCAATCAGCCCCAGCATTTT. Encoded protein: CASSIRDSYSNQPQHF.

As DNA, the CDR3 is TGTGCCAGTAAAATTTCCCTAGCGGGTAGCTCAGATACGCAGTATTTT. This gives the protein CASKISLAGSSDTQYF. The V and J genes are TRBV19 and TRBJ2-3; 8 positions match TRBD2. Germline V CDR1 and CDR2: LNHDA, SQIVND (reference sequence). The CDR3 extends over 16 amino acids. Trimming at V came to 7 bases and at J to 4 bases, leaving 13 bases not matched to a gene.

The chain carries TRBV19 and TRBJ1-5; D remains unclear. Looked up from germline, CDR1 is LNHDA and CDR2 is SQIVND (reference sequence). This CDR3 contains 12 residues. Trimming took 4 bases from V and 8 from J, leaving 9 bases between them. CDR3: CASSTSVEPQHF. The CDR3 DNA is TGTGCCAGTAGTACCTCTGTAGAGCCCCAGCATTTT.

The chain combines TRBV15 with TRBJ1-1, with 8 nucleotides matching TRBD1. V gave up 3 bases and J gave up 7 bases; unmatched junction bases: 10. Germline V gene sequence: CDR1 LNHNV, CDR2 YYDKDF (reference sequence). The CDR3 consists of 15 residues. CDR3 in DNA: TGTGCCACCAGCAGTTTTGGACAGGGAATGGATGAAGCTTTCTTT. Its translation: CATSSFGQGMDEAFF. The whole variable domain, filled in from reference TRBV15 and TRBJ1-1, reads DAMVIQNPRYQVTQFGKPVTLSCSQTLNHNVMYWYQQKSSQAPKLLFHYYDKDFNNEADTPDNFQSRRPNTSFCFLDIRSPGLGDTAMYLCATSSFGQGMDEAFFGQGTRLTVV.

The genes are TRBV7-2 and TRBJ2-7, with 8 bases lining up with TRBD2. The J segment lost 0 bases and the V segment lost 4 bases, leaving 5 bases of the junction unmatched. Germline CDR1 is SGHTA and CDR2 is FQGNSA. This CDR3 comprises 15 residues. CDR3 DNA sequence: TGTGCCAGCAGCTATGGACTAGCAGACTCCTACGAGCAGTACTTC. Translation: CASSYGLADSYEQYF.

In this sample, this clone turned up once. The chain recombines TRBV5-4 with TRBJ1-2; weak D call: TRBD1 (5 bases). Trimming removed 0 bases at V and 6 bases at J, with 9 bases between. The length of the CDR3 is 13 residues. CDR1 and CDR2 (germline): SGHNT, YYREEE (reference sequence). Here the CDR3 DNA reads TGTGCCAGCAGCTTGGCGGGGGTTGATGGCTACACCTTC. Translation: CASSLAGVDGYTF.

This clone was seen a few times. The genes are TRBV2 and TRBJ2-2; 8 bases line up with TRBD2. This CDR3 comprises 14 residues. The J segment lost 5 bases and the V segment lost 6 bases, leaving 5 bases of the junction unmatched. The V gene's germline CDR1 is SNHLY and CDR2 FYNNEI. This CDR3 reads CASRPGLGTGELFF. In nucleotides, the CDR3 is TGTGCCAGCAGACCGGGACTAGGGACCGGGGAGCTGTTTTTT.

The chain links TRBV28 to TRBJ2-2; 7 nucleotides match TRBD1. The CDR3 runs 15 residues. The germline gives CDR1 MDHEN, CDR2 SYDVKM. V dropped 5 bases and J dropped 7; count of bases not matched to a gene: 10. The CDR3 here is CASSTPDREGGELFF. CDR3 DNA sequence: TGTGCCAGCAGTACCCCAGACAGGGAAGGCGGGGAGCTGTTTTTT.

The V call is TRBV4-2, the J call TRBJ1-5; D might be TRBD1 (6 bases). Trimming took 0 bases from V and 5 from J, leaving 14 bases between them. Germline assignment: CDR1 LGHNA and CDR2 YNFKEQ. The CDR3 runs to 16 residues. This CDR3 reads CASSQDIQGTDQPQHF. The CDR3 DNA is TGTGCCAGCAGCCAAGACATTCAGGGGACCGATCAGCCCCAGCATTTT.

V and J are TRBV5-5 and TRBJ1-2; TRBD1 aligns across 7 bases. Germline CDR1 SGHKS, CDR2 YYEKEE (reference sequence). V gave up 0 bases and J gave up 2 bases; unmatched junction bases: 4. The CDR3 sequence is 15 residues long. The CDR3 DNA is TGTGCCAGCAGCTTGGGGGACAGCGTGAACTATGGCTACACCTTC. Translating it yields CASSLGDSVNYGYTF.

This chain joins TRBV9 and TRBJ2-5; 8 nucleotides agree with TRBD2. This CDR3 has 18 amino acids. Trimming cost V 1 base and J 3 bases; bases outside gene matches: 14. In germline, CDR1 is SGDLS, CDR2 YYNGEE. CDR3 bases: TGTGCCAGCAGCGTAAAGGCGGGAGGCTATATTTCCGAAGAGACCCAGTACTTC. Its protein is CASSVKAGGYISEETQYF.